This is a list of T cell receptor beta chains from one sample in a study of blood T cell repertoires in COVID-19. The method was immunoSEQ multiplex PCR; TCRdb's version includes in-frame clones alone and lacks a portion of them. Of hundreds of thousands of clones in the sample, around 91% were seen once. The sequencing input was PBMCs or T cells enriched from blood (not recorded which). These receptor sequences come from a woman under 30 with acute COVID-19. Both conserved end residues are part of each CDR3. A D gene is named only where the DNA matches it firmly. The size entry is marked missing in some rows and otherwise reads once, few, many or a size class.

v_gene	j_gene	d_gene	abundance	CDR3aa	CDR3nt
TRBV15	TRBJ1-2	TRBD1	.	CATSRAGTGYGYTF	TGTGCCACCAGCAGAGCCGGGACAGGATATGGCTACACCTTC
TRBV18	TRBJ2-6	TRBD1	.	CASSPETGGSGANVLTF	TGTGCCAGCTCACCCGAAACAGGGGGCTCTGGGGCCAACGTCCTGACTTTC
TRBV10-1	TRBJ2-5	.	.	CASSPGQETQYF	TGCGCCAGCAGTCCAGGGCAAGAGACCCAGTACTTC
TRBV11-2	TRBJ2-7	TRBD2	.	CASSKVAGLAGVSYEQYF	TGTGCCAGCAGCAAAGTCGCGGGACTAGCGGGAGTAAGCTACGAGCAGTACTTC
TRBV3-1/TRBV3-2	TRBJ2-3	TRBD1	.	CASSAQPGQGADTQYF	TGTGCCAGCAGCGCACAGCCGGGACAGGGGGCAGATACGCAGTATTTT
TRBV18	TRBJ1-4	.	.	CASSQKSTGTNEKLFF	TGTGCCAGCTCACAGAAATCGACGGGAACTAATGAAAAACTGTTTTTT
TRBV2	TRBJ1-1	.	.	CASSHRALNTEAFF	TGTGCCAGCAGTCACAGGGCCCTGAACACTGAAGCTTTCTTT
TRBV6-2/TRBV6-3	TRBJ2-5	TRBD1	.	CASSFGTGIQETQYF	TGTGCCAGCAGTTTCGGGACAGGGATACAAGAGACCCAGTACTTC
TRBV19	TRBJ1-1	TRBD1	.	CASSIRDRLEAFF	TGTGCCAGTAGTATACGGGACAGACTGGAAGCTTTCTTT
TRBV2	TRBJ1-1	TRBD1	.	CASRGDRGGTEAFF	TGTGCCAGCAGAGGGGACAGGGGGGGCACTGAAGCTTTCTTT
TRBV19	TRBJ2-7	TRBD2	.	CASSSTRSGRLYEQYF	TGTGCCAGTAGTAGTACCCGTAGCGGGAGACTGTACGAGCAGTACTTC
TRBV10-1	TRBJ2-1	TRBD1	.	CASSELTGSRGEQFF	TGCGCCAGCAGTGAGTTGACAGGGTCGCGCGGCGAGCAGTTCTTC
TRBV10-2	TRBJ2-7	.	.	CATRTAYEQYF	TGCGCCACCAGGACAGCCTACGAGCAGTACTTC
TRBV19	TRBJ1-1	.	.	CASSGWTAEAFF	TGTGCCAGTAGTGGATGGACAGCTGAAGCTTTCTTT
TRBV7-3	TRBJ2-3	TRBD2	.	CASSYEAGGPDTQYF	TGTGCCAGCAGCTACGAAGCGGGAGGGCCAGATACGCAGTATTTT
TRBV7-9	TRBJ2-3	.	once	CASSRPGQGTDTQYF	TGTGCCAGCAGCCGACCAGGGCAGGGCACAGATACGCAGTATTTT
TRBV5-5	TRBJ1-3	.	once	CASSSQGLSGNTIYF	TGTGCCAGCAGCTCCCAGGGCCTCTCTGGAAACACCATATATTTT
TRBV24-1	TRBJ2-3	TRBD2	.	CATASSGRADTQYF	TGTGCCACCGCATCTAGCGGGAGGGCAGATACGCAGTATTTT
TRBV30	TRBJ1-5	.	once	CAWSARGGRLGNQPQHF	TGTGCCTGGAGTGCTCGGGGAGGAAGATTAGGCAATCAGCCCCAGCATTTT
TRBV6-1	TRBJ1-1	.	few	CASSEARDTEAFF	TGTGCCAGCAGTGAAGCGCGGGACACTGAAGCTTTCTTT
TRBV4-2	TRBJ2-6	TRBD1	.	CASSQAPGQGTGANVLTF	TGTGCCAGCAGCCAAGCTCCGGGACAGGGGACCGGGGCCAACGTCCTGACTTTC
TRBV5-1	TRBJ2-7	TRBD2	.	CASSYSGASYEQYF	TGCGCCAGCAGTTATAGCGGGGCGAGTTACGAGCAGTACTTC
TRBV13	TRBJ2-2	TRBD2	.	CASSQGRSGGTGELFF	TGTGCCAGCAGCCAAGGACGTTCCGGGGGGACCGGGGAGCTGTTTTTT
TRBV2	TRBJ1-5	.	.	CASRTGGNQPQHF	TGTGCCAGCAGGACAGGAGGCAATCAGCCCCAGCATTTT
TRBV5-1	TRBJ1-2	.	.	CASSLEGDLYGYTF	TGCGCCAGCAGCTTGGAGGGGGACCTCTATGGCTACACCTTC
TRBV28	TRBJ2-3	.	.	CASSLRLAADTQYF	TGTGCCAGCAGTTTAAGGCTAGCAGCAGATACGCAGTATTTT
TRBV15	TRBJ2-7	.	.	CATSRGDTDYEQYF	TGTGCCACCAGCAGAGGGGACACCGACTACGAGCAGTACTTC
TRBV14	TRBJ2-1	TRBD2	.	CASSPTSGRDNEQFF	TGTGCCAGCAGCCCGACTAGCGGGAGGGACAATGAGCAGTTCTTC
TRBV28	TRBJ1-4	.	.	CASADPGGSEKLFF	TGTGCCAGTGCGGACCCCGGGGGTTCTGAAAAACTGTTTTTT
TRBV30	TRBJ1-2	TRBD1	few	CAWSETGDGYTF	TGTGCCTGGAGTGAGACAGGGGACGGCTACACCTTC
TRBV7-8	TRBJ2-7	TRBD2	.	CASSLASSGRVYEQYF	TGTGCCAGCAGCTTAGCTAGTAGCGGGAGAGTCTACGAGCAGTACTTC
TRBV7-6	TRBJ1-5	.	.	CASSLGSGAGANQPQHF	TGTGCCAGCAGCTTAGGGTCAGGGGCGGGCGCAAATCAGCCCCAGCATTTT
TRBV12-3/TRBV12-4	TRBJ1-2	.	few	CASRTGGGYTF	TGTGCCAGCAGAACTGGGGGGGGCTACACCTTC
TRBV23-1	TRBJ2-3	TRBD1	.	CASSQVSNRGATDTQYF	TGCGCCAGCAGTCAAGTTTCAAACAGGGGGGCCACAGATACGCAGTATTTT
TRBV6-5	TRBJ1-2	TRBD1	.	CASSSLTGGRGYTF	TGTGCCAGCAGTTCCTTGACAGGGGGCCGTGGCTACACCTTC
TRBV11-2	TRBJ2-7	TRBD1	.	CASTVRTGHTADYEQYF	TGTGCCAGCACCGTACGGACAGGCCACACGGCCGACTACGAGCAGTACTTC
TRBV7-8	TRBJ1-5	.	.	CASSLGASHTQPQHF	TGTGCCAGCAGCTTGGGGGCTAGCCACACTCAGCCCCAGCATTTT
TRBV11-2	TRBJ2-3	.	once	CASSLGGSAATQYF	TGTGCCAGCAGCTTAGGGGGTAGCGCCGCTACGCAGTATTTT
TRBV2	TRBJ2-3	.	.	CASTLSPTFTDTQYF	TGTGCCAGCACTTTGAGCCCAACCTTCACAGATACGCAGTATTTT
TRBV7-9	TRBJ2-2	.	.	CASSLLGGTGELFF	TGTGCCAGCAGCTTACTCGGGGGCACCGGGGAGCTGTTTTTT
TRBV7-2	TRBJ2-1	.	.	CASSLVSLGRFYNEQFF	TGTGCCAGCAGCTTAGTTTCATTGGGCCGATTCTACAATGAGCAGTTCTTC
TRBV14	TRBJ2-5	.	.	CASSQAVGETQYF	TGTGCCAGCAGCCAGGCGGTAGGAGAGACCCAGTACTTC
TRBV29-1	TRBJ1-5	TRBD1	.	CSVELAGGDQPQHF	TGCAGCGTTGAATTAGCAGGGGGCGATCAGCCCCAGCATTTT
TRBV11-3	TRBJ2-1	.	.	CASSLDGGRTRNEQFF	TGTGCCAGCAGCTTAGACGGGGGTAGGACCCGAAATGAGCAGTTCTTC
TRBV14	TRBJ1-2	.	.	CASSQRRDHGYTF	TGTGCCAGCAGCCAAAGGAGGGATCATGGCTACACCTTC
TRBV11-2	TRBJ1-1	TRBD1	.	CASSPRLTGEAFF	TGTGCCAGCAGCCCCCGTCTGACAGGGGAAGCTTTCTTT
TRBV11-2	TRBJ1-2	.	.	CASSLGQDYGYTF	TGTGCCAGCAGCTTAGGACAGGACTATGGCTACACCTTC
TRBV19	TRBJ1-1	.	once	CASRQNTEAFF	TGTGCCAGTAGACAGAACACTGAAGCTTTCTTT
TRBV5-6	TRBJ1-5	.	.	CASSLSGREDQPQHF	TGTGCCAGCAGCTTGTCGGGGAGAGAAGATCAGCCCCAGCATTTT